Listed here are 7 T cell receptor beta chains from one sample, sequenced in a study of T-cell memory formation after mild COVID-19. TCRdb reanalysed the 5' RACE reads using MiXCR and keeps one entry per CDR3 protein. The table lists around 440,000 distinct CDR3 sequences, 15% to 20% of them singletons. Sequencing used PBMCs or a T cell subset sorted from them (not recorded which). The receptor source for this set is an adult woman who had mild COVID-19 (a few samples of this study predate the infection). Cell type and time point are not known.

The chain joins TRBV12-3 or TRBV12-4 to TRBJ2-3, with a weak D call TRBD1 (6 bases). The germline V and J ends were trimmed by 1 base and 2 bases, with 7 bases remaining between them. The CDR3 length is 14 residues. The CDR3 loop reads CASSLGDITDTQYF. DNA of the CDR3: TGTGCCAGCAGTTTAGGGGACATCACAGATACGCAGTATTTT.

The chain couples TRBV12-3 or TRBV12-4 to TRBJ2-1, with 11 bases matching TRBD2. With V trimmed by 4 bases and J by 8 bases, 7 bases remained unmatched. This CDR3 is 15 amino acids long. CDR3 in DNA: TGTGCCAGCAGTTCGGGACTAGCGGCCCCACATGAGCAGTTCTTC. Its translation is CASSSGLAAPHEQFF.

The chain joins TRBV20-1 to TRBJ2-1, with 8 bases that match TRBD2. Trimming at V came to 6 bases and at J to 6 bases, leaving 13 bases not matched to a gene. Looked up from germline, CDR1 is DFQATT and CDR2 is SNEGSKA (reference sequence). CDR3 length equals 15 residues. The CDR3 nucleotides are TGCAGTGCCGCACCCACGGGACTAGACTTCAATGAGCAGTTCTTC. Protein sequence: CSAAPTGLDFNEQFF.

The chain employs TRBV19 and TRBJ1-1, with TRBD1 matching 7 bases. With V trimmed by 5 bases and J by 1 base, 13 bases remained unmatched. CDR3 length equals 17 residues. Germline CDR1 and CDR2: LNHDA and SQIVND (reference sequence). The CDR3 here is CASSVSLQGIENTEAFF. DNA for the CDR3: TGTGCCAGTAGTGTCTCACTACAGGGGATCGAGAACACTGAAGCTTTCTTT.

There are a few counts of this clonotype. The V gene is TRBV12-3 or TRBV12-4, the J gene TRBJ1-1; D not resolved. The CDR3 sequence is 12 residues long. The V end was cut by 6 bases, the J end by 0 bases, with 5 bases between. The CDR3 bases are TGTGCCAGCAGGGATTTGAACACTGAAGCTTTCTTT. This encodes CASRDLNTEAFF.

Only a few counts were recorded for this clonotype. The chain has TRBV11-3 and TRBJ2-1; 7 nucleotides match TRBD2. Germline CDR1 and CDR2: SGHNT and YENEEA. The CDR3 loop spans 15 amino acids. Unmatched junction bases numbered 11, after V lost 5 bases and J lost 7 bases. In nucleotides, the CDR3 is TGTGCCAGCAGCGACACTAGCGAGGGTTCTAATGAGCAGTTCTTC. This codes for CASSDTSEGSNEQFF.

The gene calls are TRBV4-3 and TRBJ2-4; no firm D call. The CDR3 spans 15 residues. The V end was cut by 1 base, the J end by 5 bases, with 12 bases between. CDR1 and CDR2 from the germline V gene are LGHNA and YSLEER. CDR3 residues: CASSQGRFLENIQYF. CDR3 nucleotide sequence: TGCGCCAGCAGCCAAGGACGATTTCTAGAAAACATTCAGTACTTC.